What follows describes a single TCR beta chain. Profiled with immunoSEQ multiplex PCR; TCRdb holds only in-frame clones, not every one. Among about 21,000 clones listed, around two fifths were seen once. The source of the sample is a study of graft-versus-host responses after intestinal transplantation. Plated together were around 200,000 CFSE-labeled responder cells and around 200,000 irradiated, violet-dye-labeled stimulator cells. CDR1 and CDR2 (germline): SGHVS, FNYEAQ. The CDR3 has 14 amino acids. This chain connects TRBV7-6 to TRBJ2-5; D gene ambiguous. Matching the DNA end better, TRBJ2-7 makes the J call doubtful. Sequences were derived from alloreactive CD8+ T cells from a mixed lymphocyte reaction culture, sampled before intestinal transplant. Subset meaning: CFSE-low proliferating T cells sorted from approximately six-day pre-transplant mixed lymphocyte reaction (GvH or HvG direction). This clonotype was obtained from a human patient who received an intestinal transplant. CDR3 in amino acids: CASSSSPRSYEQYF. CDR3 nucleotide sequence: TGTGCCAGCAGCTCCAGTCCCAGATCCTACGAGCAGTACTTC.